This entry lists 17 T cell receptor beta chains sequenced from one sample in a study of blood T cell repertoires in COVID-19 (dated by TCRdb to 2019 to 2021). Receptor amplification or capture employed the immunoSEQ multiplex PCR assay. Entries here come from immuneACCESS through TCRdb and include only in-frame sequences with V and J called. Some clones fail to appear in such tables; in the studies checked, an unresolved V gene covers under half of the shortfall, and the cause of the remainder is unknown. Recorded for this sample are about 20,000 clones; approximately 89% of them occurred a single time. Approximately 5% of the sample is held by the ten biggest clonotypes. The sample consisted of PBMCs or T cells enriched from blood (not recorded which). All receptors come from a woman aged 25 to 39 who had recovered from COVID-19.

The gene calls are TRBV3-1 (or the pseudogene TRBV3-2) and TRBJ1-2; possible D gene TRBD1, 5 bases. Trimming stripped 1 base from V and 5 bases from J, with 11 bases between. From germline, CDR1 is LGHDT and CDR2 YNNKEL (reference sequence). CDR3 size: 14 residues. The CDR3 region has the DNA TGTGCCAGCAGCCAAGGGCGGGGGGAGTATGGCTACACCTTC. It is translated as CASSQGRGEYGYTF.

Remarks on this clone: The germline gene is not matched at one end of the junction; a read error may be the cause. CDR3: CASREGGAAGANVLTF. As DNA, the CDR3 is TGTGCCAGCAGGGAAGGGGGCGCGGCTGGGGCCAACGTCCTGACTTTC. The rearrangement uses TRBV6-1 and TRBJ2-6; TRBD1 matches 7 bases. In germline, CDR1 is MNHNS, CDR2 SASEGT. The CDR3 length is 16 residues.

This clone was detected only once. This sequence joins TRBV9 and TRBJ2-2, with D unclear. The CDR3 consists of 16 residues. V was cut by 1 base and J by 1 base, with 11 bases left in between. Germline loops: CDR1 SGDLS, CDR2 YYNGEE. CDR3 protein: CASSVPSLGNTGELFF. In DNA form, the CDR3 reads TGTGCCAGCAGCGTACCTTCTCTAGGGAACACCGGGGAGCTGTTTTTT.

This chain links TRBV18 with TRBJ1-1; 7 bases are a match to TRBD1. V lost 3 bases, J lost 1 base, and 8 bases stayed unmatched. Germline values: CDR1 KGHSH, CDR2 LQKENI. The CDR3 is 16 residues long. CDR3 region: CASSPSLQGRNTEAFF. The CDR3 DNA reads as TGTGCCAGCTCACCCTCTCTACAGGGGAGGAACACTGAAGCTTTCTTT.

The rearrangement joins TRBV4-3 to TRBJ2-7, with D perhaps TRBD2 (7 bases). V lost 0 bases to trimming and J lost 0 bases, with 18 bases between them. The CDR3 runs 18 residues. Germline V gives CDR1 LGHNA, CDR2 YSLEER. CDR3 protein: CASSQDLAGAYVSYEQYF. In nucleotides, the CDR3 is TGCGCCAGCAGCCAAGATCTTGCGGGGGCTTACGTCTCCTACGAGCAGTACTTC.

The V gene is TRBV27, the J gene TRBJ2-3, with 9 bases matching TRBD1. V lost 5 bases, J lost 2 bases, and 11 bases stayed unmatched. The CDR3 extends over 17 amino acids. The germline CDR1 and CDR2 sequences are MNHEY and SMNVEV (reference sequence). The DNA of the CDR3 is TGTGCCAGCAGTCCCGACTATGGACAGGGGTTCACAGATACGCAGTATTTT. It specifies CASSPDYGQGFTDTQYF.

A few counts support this clone. The V and J genes are TRBV4-3 and TRBJ2-1, with 8 nucleotides matching TRBD2. The length of the CDR3 is 16 residues. Trimming cost V 0 bases and J 5 bases; bases outside gene matches: 6. Germline CDR1 LGHNA, CDR2 YSLEER. This CDR3 is CASSQDPGTRDNEQFF. CDR3 DNA sequence: TGCGCCAGCAGCCAAGACCCCGGGACTAGAGACAATGAGCAGTTCTTC.

The rearrangement links TRBV14 to TRBJ1-6; 8 bases match TRBD1. Germline loops: CDR1 SGHDN, CDR2 FVKESK. The CDR3 sequence is 13 residues long. V lost 3 bases and J lost 9; bases outside the gene matches: 1. For the CDR3, the DNA is TGTGCCAGCAGCCAGGACAGGGTTTCACCCCTCCACTTT. It yields the protein CASSQDRVSPLHF.

As for this clone: Other DNA sequences in this specimen translate into the identical CDR3. The genes are TRBV19 and TRBJ1-5, with D hard to call. V dropped 4 bases and J dropped 1 base, with 14 bases sitting between them. Germline V CDR1 and CDR2: LNHDA, SQIVND (reference sequence). The CDR3 has 16 residues. The CDR3 protein is CASSTIRLLSNQPQHF. The CDR3 DNA reads TGTGCCAGTAGTACCATCAGGCTCCTGAGCAATCAGCCCCAGCATTTT. Full variable domain (missing parts from reference TRBV19 and TRBJ1-5): DGGITQSPKYLFRKEGQNVTLSCEQNLNHDAMYWYRQDPGQGLRLIYYSQIVNDFQKGDIAEGYSVSREKKESFPLTVTSAQKNPTAFYLCASSTIRLLSNQPQHFGDGTRLSIL.

This rearrangement joins TRBV18 to TRBJ1-4, with no clear D. CDR1 and CDR2 from the germline V gene are KGHSH and LQKENI. With 5 bases removed from V and 2 bases from J, the gap between germline ends came to 15 bases. This CDR3 has 16 residues. The CDR3 nucleotides read TGTGCCAGCTCATCAACATATCCCGGGACTAATGAAAAACTGTTTTTT. Its translation: CASSSTYPGTNEKLFF. The whole variable domain, remainder taken from reference TRBV18 and TRBJ1-4, is NAGVMQNPRHLVRRRGQEARLRCSPMKGHSHVYWYRQLPEEGLKFMVYLQKENIIDESGMPKERFSAEFPKEGPSILRIQQVVRGDSAAYFCASSSTYPGTNEKLFFGSGTQLSVL.

This chain links TRBV3-1 (or the pseudogene TRBV3-2) with TRBJ1-2; 8 bases are shared with TRBD1. CDR1 is LGHDT and CDR2 is YNNKEL in the germline V gene (reference sequence). Trimming took 0 bases from V and 3 from J; bases not matched to a gene: 3. This CDR3 is 15 amino acids long. The CDR3 sequence is CASSQDAGGDYGYTF. CDR3 coding DNA: TGTGCCAGCAGCCAAGACGCAGGGGGCGACTATGGCTACACCTTC.

The chain couples TRBV30 to TRBJ1-6; 10 bases fit TRBD1. The length of the CDR3 is 16 residues. The V and J ends lost 0 bases and 7 bases, in that order; junction bases with no gene match: 6. The germline V gene encodes CDR1 GTSNPN and CDR2 SVGIG (reference sequence). The CDR3 region is CAWSVPSTGGNSPLHF. CDR3 coding DNA: TGTGCCTGGAGTGTACCCTCGACAGGGGGCAATTCACCCCTCCACTTT.

The chain combines TRBV28 with TRBJ1-1; 7 bases are shared with TRBD1. The CDR3 is 13 residues long. CDR1 is MDHEN and CDR2 is SYDVKM in the germline V gene. J lost 0 bases, V lost 6 bases, and 1 base had no gene match. CDR3 in DNA: TGTGCCAGCAGCGGACAGGTGAACACTGAAGCTTTCTTT. It codes for CASSGQVNTEAFF.

This clone occurred a few times. The gene calls are TRBV19 and TRBJ2-4; a weak D match, TRBD2 (7 bases). Germline assignment: CDR1 LNHDA and CDR2 SQIVND (reference sequence). This CDR3 has 16 residues. The ends were cut back, 2 bases at V and 4 bases at J, with 15 bases in the middle. The chain's CDR3 is CASSIQGTTEKNIQYF. CDR3 nucleotides: TGTGCCAGTAGTATACAGGGGACTACCGAAAAAAACATTCAGTACTTC.

The CDR3 region has the DNA TGTGCCAGCAGTTACCGGGACACAGATACGCAGTATTTT. Amino acids: CASSYRDTDTQYF. The chain couples TRBV6-2 or TRBV6-3 to TRBJ2-3, with D tentatively TRBD2 (5 bases). V lost 2 bases, J lost 2 bases, and 5 bases lay in between. In germline, CDR1 is MNHEY, CDR2 SVGEGT. The CDR3 length is 13 residues.

The rearrangement joins TRBV3-1 (or the pseudogene TRBV3-2) to TRBJ1-3; 8 nucleotides match TRBD1. Unmatched junction bases numbered 7, after V lost 2 bases and J lost 4 bases. Germline V CDR1 and CDR2: LGHDT, YNNKEL (reference sequence). CDR3 length: 16 amino acids. CDR3 nucleotides: TGTGCCAGCAGCCAACCAACAGGGGGTACGGGAAACACCATATATTTT. Translated: CASSQPTGGTGNTIYF.

This clone was seen just once. This chain links TRBV7-3 with TRBJ1-1, with D perhaps TRBD1 (6 bases). The CDR3 is 19 amino acids. Germline values: CDR1 SGHTA, CDR2 FQGTGA. Trimming took off 5 bases at V and 0 bases at J, with 25 bases between the two ends. CDR3: CASSPKALSFTGLNTEAFF. As DNA, the CDR3 is TGTGCCAGCAGCCCAAAGGCCCTCTCCTTTACAGGGCTGAACACTGAAGCTTTCTTT. The variable domain in full, with the rest retrieved from reference TRBV7-3 and TRBJ1-1, is GAGVSQTPSNKVTEKGKYVELRCDPISGHTALYWYRQSLGQGPEFLIYFQGTGAADDSGLPNDRFFAVRPEGSVSTLKIQRTERGDSAVYLCASSPKALSFTGLNTEAFFGQGTRLTVV.